Listed here are 21 T cell receptor beta chains from one sample, sequenced in a study of T cells in Graves' hyperthyroidism and ophthalmopathy. Amplified TCR beta CDR3 regions came from RNA transcripts. The TCR CDR3 first-round RT-PCR relied on the HTBI primer set. Each CDR3 protein is one row after TCRdb ran MiXCR on the multiplex PCR reads. Among some 350,000 distinct CDR3 sequences listed, about 15% were seen once. The specimen sequenced was blood. The origin of the receptors is a woman aged 18-30 years with Graves' hyperthyroidism that later progressed to Graves' ophthalmopathy.

This clonotype has a count of ten or more. The gene calls are TRBV7-2 and TRBJ2-3; tentatively, D is TRBD2 (6 bases). Trimming took off 5 bases at V and 4 bases at J, with 13 bases between the two ends. The CDR3 has 14 amino acids. Germline-derived CDR1 and CDR2 are SGHTA and FQGNSA. CDR3 residues: CASSPRSGPDTQYF. DNA of the CDR3: TGTGCCAGCAGCCCAAGAAGCGGGCCAGATACGCAGTATTTT.

This clonotype occurred many times. V and J are TRBV6-1 and TRBJ2-4, with unresolved D. Germline V gives CDR1 MNHNS, CDR2 SASEGT. V lost 5 bases and J lost 2, with 16 bases in between. The CDR3 runs 16 residues. The CDR3 protein is CASSRRSGSTKNIQYF. The CDR3, as DNA: TGTGCCAGCAGTAGACGGAGTGGGTCTACCAAAAACATTCAGTACTTC.

This clonotype appeared a few times. The chain links TRBV30 to TRBJ1-3, with TRBD1 as a possible D gene (6 bases). The V and J ends lost 2 bases and 2 bases respectively, with 13 bases between them. Germline lookup yields CDR1 GTSNPN and CDR2 SVGIG (reference sequence). The CDR3 runs to 15 residues. The CDR3 sequence: CAWSYKGQTGNTIYF. The CDR3 nucleotides are TGTGCCTGGAGTTATAAGGGACAAACTGGAAACACCATATATTTT. Full variable domain (rest looked up from reference TRBV30 and TRBJ1-3): SQTIHQWPATLVQPVGSPLSLECTVEGTSNPNLYWYRQAAGRGLQLLFYSVGIGQISSEVPQNLSASRPQDRQFILSSKKLLLSDSGFYLCAWSYKGQTGNTIYFGEGSWLTVV.

The chain combines TRBV4-1 with TRBJ2-1, with no clear D. The germline gives CDR1 MGHRA, CDR2 YSYEKL. Trimming removed 0 bases at V and 12 bases at J, with 15 bases between. The CDR3 has 14 residues. The CDR3 here is CASSQEGPELGQFF. In nucleotides, the CDR3 is TGCGCCAGCAGCCAAGAAGGACCGGAATTAGGGCAGTTCTTC.

The CDR3 bases are TGTGCCAGCAGCTCAGGGGGAGGGAACACTGAAGCTTTCTTT. Encoded protein: CASSSGGGNTEAFF. V usage is TRBV9 and J usage is TRBJ1-1, with 7 bases identical to TRBD1. There are 14 residues in the CDR3. V was pared by 4 bases and J by 1 base, with 4 bases of the junction left unmatched. Per the germline V gene, CDR1 is SGDLS and CDR2 is YYNGEE. Together with reference TRBV9 and TRBJ1-1, the CDR3 gives the full variable domain: DSGVTQTPKHLITATGQRVTLRCSPRSGDLSVYWYQQSLDQGLQFLIQYYNGEERAKGNILERFSAQQFPDLHSELNLSSLELGDSALYFCASSSGGGNTEAFFGQGTRLTVV.

This clonotype came up many times. This chain uses TRBV20-1 with TRBJ2-7; weak D call: TRBD1 (6 bases). V was pared by 1 base and J by 4 bases, with 11 bases between. The germline gives CDR1 DFQATT, CDR2 SNEGSKA (reference sequence). The CDR3 sequence is 13 residues long. The chain's CDR3 is CSARVDSGYEQYF. CDR3 nucleotides: TGCAGTGCTAGAGTGGACAGCGGTTACGAGCAGTACTTC.

The chain couples TRBV29-1 to TRBJ1-3; D is undetermined. Per the germline V gene, CDR1 is SQVTM and CDR2 is ANQGSEA. This CDR3 has 12 amino acids. Trimming removed 5 bases from V and 0 bases from J, with 5 bases in between. The CDR3 protein is CSVTSSGNTIYF. The CDR3 DNA sequence: TGCAGCGTTACGAGCTCTGGAAACACCATATATTTT.

CDR3 amino acids: CASSLRDFRNEQFF. CDR3 nucleotides: TGTGCCAGCAGTCTAAGGGACTTCCGAAATGAGCAGTTCTTC. V and J are TRBV6-1 and TRBJ2-1; tentative D call: TRBD2 (6 bases). The CDR3 is made up of 14 amino acids. V was trimmed by 5 bases and J by 7 bases, leaving 15 bases between them. In germline, CDR1 is MNHNS, CDR2 SASEGT.

The chain uses TRBV19 and TRBJ2-2; 9 bases are a match to TRBD2. The germline V gene has CDR1 LNHDA and CDR2 SQIVND (reference sequence). V trimming: 10 bases; J trimming: 6 bases; junction bases outside the gene matches: 9. The CDR3 has 14 amino acids. CDR3 nucleotides: TGTGCCACTAGGGCTAGCGGGACGGCCGGGGAGCTGTTTTTT. This codes for CATRASGTAGELFF.

This clonotype was detected only a few times. The V gene is TRBV27, the J gene TRBJ2-1; D perhaps matches TRBD2 (6 bases). Germline assignment: CDR1 MNHEY and CDR2 SMNVEV (reference sequence). Trimming took off 2 bases at V and 5 bases at J, with 13 bases between the two ends. CDR3 length equals 15 residues. As DNA, the CDR3 is TGTGCCAGCAGTTTAGGAGGGGCCGGAAACAATGAGCAGTTCTTC. Translated, it gives CASSLGGAGNNEQFF.

This chain connects TRBV4-1 to TRBJ2-7; 10 bases are a match to TRBD2. Trimming took 1 base from V and 6 from J; bases not matched to a gene: 6. Germline lookup yields CDR1 MGHRA and CDR2 YSYEKL. This CDR3 has 15 residues. CDR3 sequence (DNA): TGCGCCAGCAGCCAAGTCCTAGCGGGAGCCCCCGAGCAGTACTTC. This encodes CASSQVLAGAPEQYF.

This clonotype has at least ten counts. The V gene is TRBV7-3, the J gene TRBJ2-1, with D unclear. The V gene's germline CDR1 is SGHTA and CDR2 FQGTGA. The CDR3 contains 13 residues. Trimming removed 4 bases from V and 7 bases from J, with 11 bases in between. As DNA, the CDR3 is TGTGCCAGCAGCTCCAGGCCCCGGAATGAGCAGTTCTTC. Protein product: CASSSRPRNEQFF.

This clonotype was detected ten times or more. This chain joins TRBV12-3 or TRBV12-4 and TRBJ2-7; D unclear. This CDR3 has 12 residues. V gave up 0 bases and J gave up 6 bases, with 6 bases separating them. In DNA form, the CDR3 reads TGTGCCAGCAGTTTAGCCGAAAGCGAGCAGTACTTC. Protein sequence: CASSLAESEQYF.

This clonotype has ten or more counts. The chain uses TRBV2 and TRBJ2-1; 11 bases line up with TRBD2. The CDR3 length is 17 residues. The ends lost 7 bases at V and 3 bases at J; junction bases unmatched: 11. Germline assignment: CDR1 SNHLY and CDR2 FYNNEI. CDR3 nucleotide sequence: TGTGCCAGCACTGGGGGTTCGGGGACTAGCGGCTACAATGAGCAGTTCTTC. This codes for CASTGGSGTSGYNEQFF.

V gene TRBV6-6 combines with J gene TRBJ2-7, with D hard to call. Germline-derived CDR1 and CDR2 are MNHNY and SVGAGI (reference sequence). The CDR3 contains 15 residues. The germline V and J ends were trimmed by 4 bases and 5 bases, with 18 bases remaining between them. The CDR3 protein is CASSLLGSRTDEQYF. CDR3 sequence (DNA): TGTGCCAGCAGTTTACTCGGTTCGCGTACAGACGAGCAGTACTTC.

In its sample, this clonotype was seen many times. V and J are TRBV2 and TRBJ1-2; TRBD1 matches 10 bases. The CDR3 length is 13 residues. With V trimmed by 7 bases and J by 4 bases, 3 bases remained unmatched. The germline V gene has CDR1 SNHLY and CDR2 FYNNEI. The CDR3: CASTRTGGYGYTF. CDR3 in DNA: TGTGCCAGCACCAGGACAGGGGGCTATGGCTACACCTTC.

The rearrangement joins TRBV6-1 to TRBJ2-3; 9 nucleotides align to TRBD1. Germline V gene data show CDR1 as MNHNS and CDR2 as SASEGT. V lost 11 bases, J lost 0 bases, and 18 bases stayed unmatched. This CDR3 region has 18 residues. The CDR3 DNA sequence: TGTGCCGGAAATACCGGGACAGGGCAATTATTAAGCACAGATACGCAGTATTTT. It encodes CAGNTGTGQLLSTDTQYF.

This clonotype has at least ten counts. The chain couples TRBV28 to TRBJ1-2; no clear D gene. CDR3 length: 17 residues. CDR1 and CDR2 from the germline V gene are MDHEN and SYDVKM. The V end lost 2 bases, the J end lost 4 bases, and 20 bases lay between the germline ends. The CDR3 DNA is TGTGCCAGCAGTTTAGATAGCCTAATAGAGGGTACCTATGGCTACACCTTC. It yields the protein CASSLDSLIEGTYGYTF.

The rearrangement joins TRBV25-1 to TRBJ2-7; 9 bases line up with TRBD2. CDR1 MGHDK and CDR2 SYGVNS come from the germline V gene. The trim removed 4 bases at V and 2 bases at J, leaving 6 bases unmatched. The CDR3 extends over 15 amino acids. CDR3: CASSGTIAGAYEQYF. The CDR3 DNA follows: TGTGCCAGCAGTGGAACCATAGCGGGAGCCTACGAGCAGTACTTC.

This clonotype was counted many times. CDR3 bases: TGTGCCAGCAGTGACGTCTCTGGGGCCAACGTCCTGACTTTC. Its protein product is CASSDVSGANVLTF. The V and J genes are TRBV6-1 and TRBJ2-6; D gene uncertain. Trimming removed 3 bases at V and 0 bases at J, with 3 bases between. This CDR3 has 14 amino acids. CDR1 MNHNS and CDR2 SASEGT come from the germline V gene.

The V gene is TRBV7-8, the J gene TRBJ2-1, with TRBD1 identical over 11 bases. Germline V CDR1 and CDR2: SGHVS, FQNEAQ. Germline trimming cut 3 bases from V and 3 bases from J; bases unmatched to any gene: 7. This CDR3 region has 17 residues. The CDR3 spells CASSFAPGQGVYNEQFF. Here the CDR3 DNA reads TGTGCCAGCAGCTTCGCTCCGGGACAGGGGGTCTACAATGAGCAGTTCTTC.